A selection of T cell receptor beta chains follows, all from one sample in a study of neurological immune-mediated disorders. TCRdb redid the calling of the 5' RACE reads with MiXCR, one entry per CDR3 protein. The repertoire includes 11,000 to 15,000 distinct CDR3 sequences, more than 9% of them detected once, and 24% sits in the top ten. The sequencing sample was made of PBMCs. These TCRs come from a woman aged 35 to 49 in good health. Both conserved end residues are part of each CDR3. The D gene is left open where the match is weak. Clone size is given for some rows only: seen once, a few or many times, or a class if the clone is expanded.

TRBV10-3	TRBD2	NA	TRBJ2-1	TGTGCCATCAGTGACCCGCGAGCGGGAGGTTACAATGAGCAGTTCTTC	CAISDPRAGGYNEQFF
TRBV3-1	TRBD2	many	TRBJ2-1	TGTGCCAGCAGCCCCGAGGCTAGCGGGATCTATGAGCAGTTCTTC	CASSPEASGIYEQFF
TRBV7-2	TRBD1	many	TRBJ1-2	TGTGCCAGCAGCGCGACAGGGGTGGACTACACCTTC	CASSATGVDYTF
TRBV7-8	NA	medium-sized	TRBJ2-1	TGTGCCAGCAGCTCCGAAATTTACACCTCCTACAATGAGCAGTTCTTC	CASSSEIYTSYNEQFF
TRBV12-3/TRBV12-4	TRBD1	many	TRBJ2-2	TGTGCCAGCAGACTGACAGGGTACACCGGGGAGCTGTTTTTT	CASRLTGYTGELFF
TRBV20-1	NA	many	TRBJ1-4	TGCAGTGCTATAGGCAGTCTGATTAATGAAAAACTGTTTTTT	CSAIGSLINEKLFF
TRBV6-1	TRBD2	medium-sized	TRBJ2-1	TGTGCCAGCAGGACTAGCGAAACCTACAATGAGCAGTTCTTC	CASRTSETYNEQFF
TRBV20-1	NA	many	TRBJ2-3	TGCAGTGCTAGAGTGGCCTACGGCGCAGATACGCAGTATTTT	CSARVAYGADTQYF
TRBV6-2/TRBV6-3	TRBD2	many	TRBJ2-7	TGTGCCAGCAGTTACCGCGGGAGGTCTGCCGAGCAGTACTTC	CASSYRGRSAEQYF
TRBV7-9	TRBD1	many	TRBJ2-7	TGTGCCAGCAGCTCAGGGGGAAACTACGAGCAGTACTTC	CASSSGGNYEQYF
TRBV7-9	NA	many	TRBJ2-2	TGTGCCAGCAGCACGAACAGGAACACCGGGGAGCTGTTTTTT	CASSTNRNTGELFF
TRBV20-1	NA	many	TRBJ1-2	TGCAGTGCTTTACCGTCGGGGTATGGCTACACCTTC	CSALPSGYGYTF
TRBV5-1	TRBD1	many	TRBJ2-7	TGCGCCAGCAGCTTCCCGGGACAGTACGAGCAGTACTTC	CASSFPGQYEQYF
TRBV20-1	NA	many	TRBJ1-2	TGCAGTGCTAGACCTGAGGAGGGCTACACCTTC	CSARPEEGYTF
TRBV12-3/TRBV12-4	NA	many	TRBJ2-3	TGTGCCAGCAGTTCCCGGTCGCGCTGGCTTAGCACAGATACGCAGTATTTT	CASSSRSRWLSTDTQYF
TRBV6-2/TRBV6-3	NA	NA	TRBJ2-7	TGTGCCAGCAGCCGTGGCTTGGGCGGCGAGCAGTACTTC	CASSRGLGGEQYF
TRBV11-3	TRBD2	many	TRBJ2-2	TGTGCCAGCAGCTCCATGGTCACTAGCGGGACCACCGGGGAGCTGTTTTTT	CASSSMVTSGTTGELFF
TRBV3-1	NA	many	TRBJ2-7	TGTGCCAGCAGCCAAGGCCGAAGCTCCTACGAGCAGTACTTC	CASSQGRSSYEQYF
TRBV20-1	NA	many	TRBJ1-1	TGCAGCACTGACCGGGGGGGACCGGAGTCTATGAACACTGAAGCTTTCTTT	CSTDRGGPESMNTEAFF
TRBV5-1	TRBD1	many	TRBJ2-1	TGCGCCAGCAGCTCCCAGGGGGCGTCCTACAATGAGCAGTTCTTC	CASSSQGASYNEQFF